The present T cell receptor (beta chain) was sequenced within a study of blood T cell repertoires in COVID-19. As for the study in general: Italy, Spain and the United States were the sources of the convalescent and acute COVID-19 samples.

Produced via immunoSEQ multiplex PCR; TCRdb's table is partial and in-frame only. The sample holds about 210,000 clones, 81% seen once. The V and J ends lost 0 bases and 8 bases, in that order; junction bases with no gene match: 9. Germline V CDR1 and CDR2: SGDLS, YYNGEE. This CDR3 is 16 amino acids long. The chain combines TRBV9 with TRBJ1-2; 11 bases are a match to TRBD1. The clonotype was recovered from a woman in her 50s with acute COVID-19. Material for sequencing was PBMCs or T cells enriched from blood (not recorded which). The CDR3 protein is CASSVGFGTGGFGYTF. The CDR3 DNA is TGTGCCAGCAGCGTAGGATTCGGGACAGGGGGTTTCGGCTACACCTTC.